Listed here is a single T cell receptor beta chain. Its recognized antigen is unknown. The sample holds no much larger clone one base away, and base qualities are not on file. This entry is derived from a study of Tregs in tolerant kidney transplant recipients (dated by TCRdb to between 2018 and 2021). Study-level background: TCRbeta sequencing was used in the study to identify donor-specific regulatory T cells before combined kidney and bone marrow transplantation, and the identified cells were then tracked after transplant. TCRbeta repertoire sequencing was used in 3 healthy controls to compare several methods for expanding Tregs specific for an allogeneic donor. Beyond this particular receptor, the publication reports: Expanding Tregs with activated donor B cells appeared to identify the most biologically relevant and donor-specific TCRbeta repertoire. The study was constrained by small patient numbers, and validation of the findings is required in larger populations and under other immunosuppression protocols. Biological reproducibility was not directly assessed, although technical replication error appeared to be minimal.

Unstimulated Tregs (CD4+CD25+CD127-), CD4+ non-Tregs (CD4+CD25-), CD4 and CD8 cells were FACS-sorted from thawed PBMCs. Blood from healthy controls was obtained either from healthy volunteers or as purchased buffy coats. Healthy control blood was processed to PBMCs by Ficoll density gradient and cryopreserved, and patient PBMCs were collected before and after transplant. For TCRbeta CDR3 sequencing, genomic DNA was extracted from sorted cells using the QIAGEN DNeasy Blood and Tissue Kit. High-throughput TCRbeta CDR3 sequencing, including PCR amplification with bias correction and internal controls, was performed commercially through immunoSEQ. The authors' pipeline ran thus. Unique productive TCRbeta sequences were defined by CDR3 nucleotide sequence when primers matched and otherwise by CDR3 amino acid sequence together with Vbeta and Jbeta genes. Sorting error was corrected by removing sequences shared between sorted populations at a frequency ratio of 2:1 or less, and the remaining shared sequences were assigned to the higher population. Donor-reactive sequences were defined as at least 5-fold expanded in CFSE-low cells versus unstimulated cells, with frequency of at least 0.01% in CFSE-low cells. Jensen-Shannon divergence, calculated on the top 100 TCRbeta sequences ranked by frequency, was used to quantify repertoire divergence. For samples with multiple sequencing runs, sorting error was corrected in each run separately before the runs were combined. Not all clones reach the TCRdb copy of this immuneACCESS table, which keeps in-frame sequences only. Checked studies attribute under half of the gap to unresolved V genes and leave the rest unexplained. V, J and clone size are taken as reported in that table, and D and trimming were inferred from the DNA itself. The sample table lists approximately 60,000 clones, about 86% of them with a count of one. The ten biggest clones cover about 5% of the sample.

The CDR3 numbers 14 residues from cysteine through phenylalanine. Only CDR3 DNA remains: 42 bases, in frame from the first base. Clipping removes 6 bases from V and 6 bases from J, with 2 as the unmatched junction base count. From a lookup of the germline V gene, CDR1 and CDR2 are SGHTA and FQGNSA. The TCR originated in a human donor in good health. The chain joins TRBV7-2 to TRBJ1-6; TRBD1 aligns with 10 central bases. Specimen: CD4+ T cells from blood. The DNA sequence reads TGTGCCAGCAGACGGGACAGGGGTAATTCACCCCTCCACTTT. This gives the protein CASRRDRGNSPLHF.